Reported below is one T cell receptor (beta chain). The data belong to a study of blood T cell repertoires in COVID-19. Study summary: Acute-phase and convalescent COVID-19 samples originated in the United States, Italy and Spain.

Authors' processing steps: Reference gene primer amplification yielded estimated nucleated cell counts. Generated by immunoSEQ multiplex PCR, the TCRdb table keeps only in-frame clones and is missing some. V, J and clone size reflect that table, while D and trimming were determined from the DNA. This table has 300,000 or so clones, roughly 91% appearing once. Looked up from germline, CDR1 is GTSNPN and CDR2 is SVGIG (reference sequence). Trimming left V 0 bases short and J 7 bases short, with 9 bases between. The CDR3 is 13 amino acids. This TCR derives from a woman aged 50 to 60 who had been exposed to COVID-19. The chain joins TRBV30 to TRBJ1-4; D possibly corresponds to TRBD1 (5 bases). Sequenced material: PBMCs or T cells enriched from blood (not recorded which). The CDR3 coding sequence is TGTGCCTGGAGTGTACAAGGGGTTGAAAAACTGTTTTTT. Encoded protein: CAWSVQGVEKLFF.